This T cell receptor (beta chain) was obtained from a study of T-cell memory formation after mild COVID-19. Employing constant-segment primers, 5'RACE generated TCR alpha and TCR beta cDNA libraries bearing sample barcodes and UMIs. TCRdb itself ran the 5' RACE reads through MiXCR, one entry per CDR3 protein. The table lists around 220,000 distinct CDR3 sequences, around 15% of them singletons, with approximately 3.4% in the top ten. Study results and caveats: Contracting CD4+ clones were located mainly in CM and EM, and CD8+ clones in EMRA. SARS-CoV-2 specificity of second-wave clones peaking day 37 was unconfirmed. Clones shrinking from day 15 to 85 showed even CD4/CD8 mixes; later expanders tilted CD4+.

CDR1 is MNHEY and CDR2 is SVGAGI in the germline V gene. Losses at the gene ends were 5 bases for V and 2 bases for J; bases not matched to a gene: 7. The CDR3 loop spans 15 amino acids. This clonotype was picked up many times. Its specificity is not known. The V and J genes are TRBV6-5 and TRBJ2-7, with 9 bases identical to TRBD1. The receptor was derived from a man aged 18 to 30 who had mild COVID-19 (a few samples of this study predate the infection). Cell type and time point are not known. The sequencing input was PBMCs or a T cell subset sorted from them (not recorded which). Here the CDR3 reads CASSPTGTGPYEQYF. CDR3 DNA sequence: TGTGCCAGCAGTCCCACCGGGACAGGGCCCTACGAGCAGTACTTC.